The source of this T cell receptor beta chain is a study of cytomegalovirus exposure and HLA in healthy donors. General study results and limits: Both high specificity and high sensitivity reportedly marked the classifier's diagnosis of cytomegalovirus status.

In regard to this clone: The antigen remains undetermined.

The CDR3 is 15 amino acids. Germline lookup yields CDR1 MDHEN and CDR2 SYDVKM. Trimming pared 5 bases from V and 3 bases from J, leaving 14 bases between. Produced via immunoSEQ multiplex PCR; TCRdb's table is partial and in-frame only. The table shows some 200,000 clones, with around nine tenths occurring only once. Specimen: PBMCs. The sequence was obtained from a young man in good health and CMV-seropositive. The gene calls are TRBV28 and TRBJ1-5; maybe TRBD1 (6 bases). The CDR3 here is CASSDTRGHNQPQHF. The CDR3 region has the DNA TGTGCCAGCAGTGACACCCGGGGGCACAATCAGCCCCAGCATTTT.